The 21 T cell receptor beta chains given below trace back to one sample, sequenced in a study of blood T cell repertoires in COVID-19. Data came from immunoSEQ multiplex PCR; TCRdb stores just in-frame clones and leaves some out. The repertoire consists of about 240,000 clones, with roughly 83% occurring once and the leading ten covering roughly 9.6%. The specimen was peripheral blood. Receptors originate from an elderly woman with acute or convalescent COVID-19.

This chain connects TRBV4-2 to TRBJ2-2, with 12 bases identical to TRBD1. This CDR3 spans 17 amino acids. V dropped 4 bases and J dropped 10; count of bases not matched to a gene: 13. CDR1 is LGHNA, CDR2 YNFKEQ, per germline. CDR3 DNA sequence: TGTGCCAGCAGCCCTTCGGGACAGGGGGCGATTTTCAAGGAGCTGTTTTTT. Residues: CASSPSGQGAIFKELFF.

The V call is TRBV19, the J call TRBJ2-5; D is uncertain. This CDR3 region has 13 residues. CDR1 and CDR2 (germline): LNHDA, SQIVND (reference sequence). The germline V and J ends were trimmed by 7 bases and 3 bases, with 12 bases remaining between them. DNA for the CDR3: TGTGCCAGTACCCCATCGACAAAAGAGACCCAGTACTTC. Translated: CASTPSTKETQYF.

This rearrangement joins TRBV14 to TRBJ2-3; weak D call: TRBD2 (5 bases). Trimming left V 1 base short and J 3 bases short, with 14 bases between. CDR1 SGHDN and CDR2 FVKESK come from the germline V gene. This CDR3 contains 16 residues. The CDR3 DNA follows: TGTGCCAGCAGCCAAGGGGTGGCGGGTTGGACAGATACGCAGTATTTT. The encoded protein is CASSQGVAGWTDTQYF.

The J gene is TRBJ2-7, the V gene TRBV19; a possible D gene is TRBD1 (5 bases). CDR1 is LNHDA and CDR2 is SQIVND in the germline V gene (reference sequence). The CDR3 has 14 amino acids. Trimming took 6 bases from V and 2 from J, leaving 14 bases between them. Here the CDR3 DNA reads TGTGCCAGTAGGGTTGCAACAGGAGCCTACGAGCAGTACTTC. Protein product: CASRVATGAYEQYF.

This rearrangement joins TRBV28 to TRBJ1-6; D is possibly TRBD1 (5 bases). The CDR3 sequence is 15 residues long. From germline, CDR1 is MDHEN and CDR2 SYDVKM. Trimming took off 1 base at V and 9 bases at J, with 13 bases between the two ends. CDR3 loop: CASSLFTGVVSPLHF. The DNA for the CDR3 is TGTGCCAGCAGTTTATTTACAGGAGTAGTTTCACCCCTCCACTTT.

CDR3 sequence (DNA): TGCGCCAGCAGCCAAGAGGGACAGGGGAGGCCCGGGGCCAACGTCCTGACTTTC. Its translation is CASSQEGQGRPGANVLTF. The V call is TRBV4-1, the J call TRBJ2-6; 10 nucleotides align to TRBD1. Germline trimming cut 0 bases from V and 4 bases from J; bases unmatched to any gene: 6. CDR1 is MGHRA and CDR2 is YSYEKL in the germline V gene. The CDR3 has 18 residues.

The chain employs TRBV5-1 and TRBJ2-2; tentative D call: TRBD2 (7 bases). Germline-derived CDR1 and CDR2 are SGHRS and YFSETQ. Trimming took 2 bases from V and 6 from J, leaving 14 bases between them. The CDR3 has 15 residues. The CDR3 coding sequence is TGCGCCAGCAGCTTCGGGGGCCGGGGGGCCGGGGAGCTGTTTTTT. Protein sequence: CASSFGGRGAGELFF.

As DNA, the CDR3 is TGTGCCAGCAGCTGGGAACTAGCGGGGGTTAATGAGCAGTTCTTC. Translated: CASSWELAGVNEQFF. The chain joins TRBV5-4 to TRBJ2-1; 11 positions agree with TRBD2. The CDR3 length is 15 residues. J lost 7 bases, V lost 3 bases, and 6 bases had no gene match. Germline V CDR1 and CDR2: SGHNT, YYREEE (reference sequence).

This clone was seen only a few times. In the same sample, other DNA sequences code for this CDR3. The chain recombines TRBV11-3 with TRBJ2-2, with 7 nucleotides matching TRBD2. V was pared by 5 bases and J by 1 base, with 4 bases of the junction left unmatched. Germline CDR1 and CDR2: SGHNT and YENEEA. This CDR3 contains 15 residues. CDR3: CASSPSGGNTGELFF. In nucleotides, the CDR3 is TGTGCCAGCAGCCCCTCGGGGGGGAACACCGGGGAGCTGTTTTTT.

J is TRBJ1-4 and V is TRBV5-4; the D gene is possibly TRBD1 (6 bases). The length of the CDR3 is 11 residues. V was shortened by 4 bases and J by 12 bases, with 10 bases between the two germline ends. Germline V gene lookup returns CDR1 SGHNT and CDR2 YYREEE (reference sequence). As DNA, the CDR3 is TGTGCCAGCAGCGGAACAGGGCAACTGTTTTTT. Its protein is CASSGTGQLFF.

The DNA for the CDR3 is TGCGCCAGCAGCCCAGGAGCGGTAAGCGAAGAAAAACTGTTTTTT. Protein product: CASSPGAVSEEKLFF. This chain uses TRBV4-1 with TRBJ1-4; D is ambiguous. CDR1 and CDR2 (germline): MGHRA, YSYEKL. The CDR3 is made up of 15 amino acids. The V end lost 4 bases, the J end lost 8 bases, and 17 bases lay between the germline ends.

V is TRBV2 and J is TRBJ1-1, with D possibly TRBD1 on 6 matching bases. Trimming removed 4 bases from V and 7 bases from J, with 13 bases in between. The germline gives CDR1 SNHLY, CDR2 FYNNEI. The CDR3 length is 13 residues. The DNA for the CDR3 is TGTGCCAGCAGTGGCGGACAGAAGGTTGAAGCTTTCTTT. Protein product: CASSGGQKVEAFF.

This sequence joins TRBV10-3 and TRBJ2-7; 10 nucleotides match TRBD1. This CDR3 has 14 residues. Germline V gives CDR1 ENHRY, CDR2 SYGVKD. V gave up 6 bases and J gave up 3 bases; unmatched junction bases: 5. The CDR3 DNA reads TGTGCCATCAGGTGGGACAGGGGAGTCTACGAGCAGTACTTC. Translated: CAIRWDRGVYEQYF.

The chain combines TRBV28 with TRBJ1-1; 11 nucleotides align to TRBD1. The CDR3 loop spans 14 amino acids. In germline, CDR1 is MDHEN, CDR2 SYDVKM. The J segment lost 5 bases and the V segment lost 6 bases, leaving 5 bases of the junction unmatched. The CDR3 DNA follows: TGTGCCAGCAGCGGACAGGGGGCTGGGACTGAAGCTTTCTTT. It yields the protein CASSGQGAGTEAFF.

This chain connects TRBV15 to TRBJ1-2, with TRBD1 identical over 8 bases. V shed 5 bases and J 5 bases; nucleotides not matched to a gene: 13. The CDR3 is 16 amino acids. Germline V gene lookup returns CDR1 LNHNV and CDR2 YYDKDF (reference sequence). CDR3 DNA sequence: TGTGCCACCAGCCTCGATTATGGACAGGGCCAATATGGCTACACCTTC. Protein: CATSLDYGQGQYGYTF.

With respect to this clone: The sample has other DNA sequences that encode this CDR3 too. The V call is TRBV6-5, the J call TRBJ2-7, with TRBD1 matching over 7 bases. V shed 6 bases, J shed 0 bases, and the junction held 2 bases outside the gene matches. Germline V gives CDR1 MNHEY, CDR2 SVGAGI. The CDR3 totals 13 residues. CDR3: CASSRTGSYEQYF. The CDR3 region has the DNA TGTGCCAGCAGCAGGACAGGCTCCTACGAGCAGTACTTC.

The genes are TRBV19 and TRBJ1-1; TRBD1 might be the D (5 bases). Germline CDR1 is LNHDA and CDR2 is SQIVND (reference sequence). This CDR3 region has 12 residues. Trimming removed 3 bases at V and 9 bases at J, with 11 bases between. In DNA form, the CDR3 reads TGTGCCAGTAGTATGGGGCCGGCACAAGCTTTCTTT. It specifies CASSMGPAQAFF. Combining the CDR3 with reference TRBV19 and TRBJ1-1 gives the whole variable domain DGGITQSPKYLFRKEGQNVTLSCEQNLNHDAMYWYRQDPGQGLRLIYYSQIVNDFQKGDIAEGYSVSREKKESFPLTVTSAQKNPTAFYLCASSMGPAQAFFGQGTRLTVV.

This chain uses TRBV4-1 with TRBJ2-6; 7 nucleotides line up with TRBD2. From germline, CDR1 is MGHRA and CDR2 YSYEKL. V trimming: 3 bases; J trimming: 1 base; junction bases outside the gene matches: 9. CDR3 length: 18 residues. In DNA, the CDR3 is TGCGCCAGCAGCCACCACCCCGGGAGGCTTTCTGGGGCCAACGTCCTGACTTTC. Residues: CASSHHPGRLSGANVLTF.

This clone has just a few counts. This chain joins TRBV7-9 and TRBJ2-7; possible D gene TRBD1, 5 bases. The CDR3 consists of 13 residues. Germline V gives CDR1 SEHNR, CDR2 FQNEAQ (reference sequence). Trimming removed 3 bases from V and 3 bases from J, with 9 bases in between. CDR3 bases: TGTGCCAGCAGCTTTGGGGCGAGCTACGAGCAGTACTTC. Translating gives CASSFGASYEQYF.

V and J are TRBV6-2 or TRBV6-3 and TRBJ1-1, with 8 bases matching TRBD1. Trimming at V came to 3 bases and at J to 5 bases, leaving 2 bases not matched to a gene. CDR3 length: 13 amino acids. CDR1 and CDR2 from the germline V gene are MNHEY and SVGEGT. CDR3 loop: CASSYTGGTEAFF. CDR3 nucleotide sequence: TGTGCCAGCAGTTATACAGGGGGAACTGAAGCTTTCTTT.

J is TRBJ1-2 and V is TRBV28; D possibly corresponds to TRBD1 (6 bases). Trimming took 5 bases from V and 4 from J, leaving 17 bases between them. The CDR3 runs 15 residues. CDR1 and CDR2 from the germline V gene are MDHEN and SYDVKM. CDR3 DNA sequence: TGTGCCAGCAGTCAATGGGGGGAGGGGGTCTATGGCTACACCTTC. This translates into CASSQWGEGVYGYTF.